The clone carrying this T cell receptor beta chain was found a few times. Antigen unknown. The source of the sample is a study of regulatory T cells in long-lasting Graves disease. Study-wide points: Persistent cases of Graves' showed reduced TCR diversity relative to newly diagnosed patients. When disease was persistent, TRBV28, TRBJ1-2 and TRBJ2-5 were the favored segments.

Sequencing libraries for TCR beta were prepared with iRepertoire HTBI primers and Arm-PCR of CDR3 regions. TCRdb processed the multiplex PCR reads anew with MiXCR; each CDR3 protein has one entry. Of approximately 690,000 distinct CDR3 sequences listed, roughly 30% are singletons. Time point reported: persistent/refractory GD, antithyroid drugs over 5 years with positive TRAb. The TCR library used RNA extracted from PBMCs. Guidelines of the American Thyroid Association were used to diagnose Graves' disease. An endocrinology department located in Xi'an, China, was where the patients came from. Per the germline V gene, CDR1 is SGHTS and CDR2 is YDEGEE. CDR3 size: 16 residues. V lost 4 bases and J 0 bases, leaving 16 bases between the germline ends.

This clonotype originated in a female donor with Graves disease. The chain carries TRBV5-8 and TRBJ1-2; D is uncertain. Specimen: peripheral blood mononuclear cells (PBMCs), collected when the disease was refractory, from a patient treated with antithyroid drugs. CDR3 protein: CASSRTSRRTNYGYTF. The CDR3, as DNA: TGTGCCAGCAGCCGGACGAGCCGTCGTACTAACTATGGCTACACCTTC. Complete variable domain (other parts from reference TRBV5-8 and TRBJ1-2): EAGVTQSPTHLIKTRGQQATLRCSPISGHTSVYWYQQALGLGLQFLLWYDEGEERNRGNFPPRFSGRQFPNYSSELNVNALELEDSALYLCASSRTSRRTNYGYTFGSGTRLTVV.